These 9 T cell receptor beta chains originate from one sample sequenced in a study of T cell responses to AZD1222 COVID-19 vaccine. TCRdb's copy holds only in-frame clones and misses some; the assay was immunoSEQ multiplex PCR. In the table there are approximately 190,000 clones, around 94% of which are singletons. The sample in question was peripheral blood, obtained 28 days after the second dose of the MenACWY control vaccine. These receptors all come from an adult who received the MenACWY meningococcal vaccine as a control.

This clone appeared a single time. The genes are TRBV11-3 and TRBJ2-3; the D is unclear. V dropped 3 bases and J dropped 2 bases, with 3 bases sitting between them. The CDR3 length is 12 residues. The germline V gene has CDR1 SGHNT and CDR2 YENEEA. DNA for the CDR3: TGTGCCAGCAGCTTCCACACAGATACGCAGTATTTT. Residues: CASSFHTDTQYF.

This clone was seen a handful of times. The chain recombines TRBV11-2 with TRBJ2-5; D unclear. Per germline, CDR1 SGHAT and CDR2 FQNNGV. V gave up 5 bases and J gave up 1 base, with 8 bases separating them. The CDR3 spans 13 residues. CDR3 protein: CASSPGSQETQYF. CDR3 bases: TGTGCCAGCAGCCCCGGGTCCCAAGAGACCCAGTACTTC.

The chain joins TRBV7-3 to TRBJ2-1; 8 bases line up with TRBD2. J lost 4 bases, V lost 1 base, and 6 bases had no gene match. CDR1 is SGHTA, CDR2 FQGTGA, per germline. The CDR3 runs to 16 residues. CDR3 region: CASSLKRLAGYNEQFF. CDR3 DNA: TGTGCCAGCAGCTTAAAGCGCCTAGCGGGTTACAATGAGCAGTTCTTC.

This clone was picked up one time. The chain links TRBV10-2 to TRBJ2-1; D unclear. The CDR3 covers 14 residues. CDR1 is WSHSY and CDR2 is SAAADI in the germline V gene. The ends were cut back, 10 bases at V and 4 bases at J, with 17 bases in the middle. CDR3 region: CATSWALTYNEQFF. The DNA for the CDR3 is TGCGCCACTTCCTGGGCGTTGACATACAATGAGCAGTTCTTC.

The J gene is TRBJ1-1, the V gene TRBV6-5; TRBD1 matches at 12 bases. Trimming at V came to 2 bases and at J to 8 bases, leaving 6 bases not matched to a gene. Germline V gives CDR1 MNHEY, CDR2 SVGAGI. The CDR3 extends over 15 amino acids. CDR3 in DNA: TGTGCCAGCAGTTACCCGGGACAGGGGGCGATCGAAGCTTTCTTT. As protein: CASSYPGQGAIEAFF.

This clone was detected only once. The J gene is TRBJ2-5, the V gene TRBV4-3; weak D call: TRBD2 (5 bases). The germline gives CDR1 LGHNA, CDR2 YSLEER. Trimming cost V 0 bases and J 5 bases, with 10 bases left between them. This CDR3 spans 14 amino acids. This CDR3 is CASSQDGRGETQYF. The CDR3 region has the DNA TGCGCCAGCAGCCAAGATGGACGAGGGGAGACCCAGTACTTC.

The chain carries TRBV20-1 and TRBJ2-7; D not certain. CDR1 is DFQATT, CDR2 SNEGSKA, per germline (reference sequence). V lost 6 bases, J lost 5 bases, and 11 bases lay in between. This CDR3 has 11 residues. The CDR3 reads CSAIHINEQYF. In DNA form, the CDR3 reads TGCAGTGCAATACACATAAACGAGCAGTACTTC.

DNA of the CDR3: TGTGCCAGCCTGGGAGCTTCCAACTATGGCTACACCTTC. Translation gives CASLGASNYGYTF. This rearrangement joins TRBV28 to TRBJ1-2; D not resolved. V was pared by 8 bases and J by 2 bases, with 12 bases between. Per germline, CDR1 MDHEN and CDR2 SYDVKM. CDR3 length equals 13 residues.

The CDR3 protein is CASSLVRGSGANVLTF. The CDR3 DNA reads as TGTGCCAGCAGCTTAGTACGGGGGTCTGGGGCCAACGTCCTGACTTTC. The rearrangement uses TRBV7-8 and TRBJ2-6, with a possible D match to TRBD2 (6 bases). Per the germline V gene, CDR1 is SGHVS and CDR2 is FQNEAQ. This CDR3 region has 16 residues. V was cut by 1 base and J by 1 base, with 8 bases left in between.